What follows are 6 T cell receptor beta chains derived from one specimen sequenced in a study of blood T cell repertoires in COVID-19. The data were produced by immunoSEQ multiplex PCR, yet TCRdb's version contains in-frame clones alone and is incomplete. The table includes about 200,000 clones, approximately 86% detected once. Sequenced input: PBMCs or T cells enriched from blood (not recorded which). Every receptor here comes from a woman in her 30s who had been exposed to COVID-19.

The chain uses TRBV6-4 and TRBJ2-7, with D hard to call. The CDR3 is made up of 12 amino acids. Germline assignment: CDR1 MRHNA and CDR2 SNTAGT. Trimming took off 7 bases at V and 0 bases at J, with 7 bases between the two ends. CDR3 sequence: CASNLLSYEQYF. CDR3 bases: TGTGCCAGCAATCTACTCTCCTACGAGCAGTACTTC.

The gene calls are TRBV12-5 and TRBJ1-2, with TRBD1 identical over 8 bases. The CDR3 loop spans 13 amino acids. Trimming took 5 bases from V and 5 from J; bases not matched to a gene: 4. Germline V gene sequence: CDR1 LGHNT, CDR2 FRNRAP. CDR3 region: CASGAGGGYGYTF. The CDR3 DNA is TGTGCTAGTGGTGCAGGGGGCGGGTATGGCTACACCTTC.

The V and J genes are TRBV11-2 and TRBJ1-1; maybe TRBD1 (5 bases). The V gene lost 5 bases and the J gene lost 4 bases, with 14 bases spanning the gap. CDR3 size: 14 residues. From germline, CDR1 is SGHAT and CDR2 FQNNGV. CDR3 sequence reads: CASSLAGGATEAFF. CDR3 DNA sequence: TGTGCCAGCAGCCTAGCCGGTGGGGCCACTGAAGCTTTCTTT.

This chain uses TRBV3-1 (or the pseudogene TRBV3-2) with TRBJ2-1; 8 bases align to TRBD1. Trimming removed 10 bases from V and 7 bases from J; junction bases left unmatched: 12. Germline V gene sequence: CDR1 LGHDT, CDR2 YNNKEL (reference sequence). This CDR3 is built from 14 residues. This CDR3 reads CATSTGQGGNEQFF. CDR3 DNA: TGTGCCACCTCAACCGGACAGGGCGGGAATGAGCAGTTCTTC.

The genes are TRBV9 and TRBJ1-2; D possibly corresponds to TRBD1 (5 bases). V lost 0 bases to trimming and J lost 4 bases, with 19 bases between them. The CDR3 has 17 amino acids. Germline V lookup: CDR1 SGDLS, CDR2 YYNGEE. DNA for the CDR3: TGTGCCAGCAGCGTAGGCGTGGGGCCACCTCCGAGCTATGGCTACACCTTC. Its translation is CASSVGVGPPPSYGYTF.

V is TRBV18 and J is TRBJ1-6, with 7 bases lining up with TRBD1. The ends lost 4 bases at V and 0 bases at J; junction bases unmatched: 9. This CDR3 contains 18 residues. The germline CDR1 and CDR2 sequences are KGHSH and LQKENI. In nucleotides, the CDR3 is TGTGCCAGCTCACGGGACAGTCAAGTGAGCTCCTATAATTCACCCCTCCACTTT. Translating gives CASSRDSQVSSYNSPLHF.